This T cell receptor (beta chain) was recovered during a study of blood T cells in healthy people across ages (dated by TCRdb to the mid-2010s). About the study as a whole: In model experiments, roughly one uniquely barcoded TCR beta cDNA molecule per two T cells was captured by template switching. The study measured age-related changes in TCR beta repertoire diversity using deep sequencing normalized with unique cDNA molecular identifiers. The donors were split into four age groups: young (average approximately 16 years), middle-aged (about 40), aged (around 67) and long-lived (82). To avoid experimental bias, donors of different ages were randomly spread across the sequencing lanes. Two additional independent replicas of 1 million unique cDNA reads from the same blood draw were analyzed for two donors (one aged 18 to 29 and one aged 80 or older). General conclusions and limits of the study: Observed TCR beta diversity per million T cells fell roughly linearly with age, and a significant reduction was already apparent by age about 36. There was a strong correlation between observed TCR beta diversity and the percentage of naive T cells measured by flow cytometry. Total diversity estimates from one million sequenced T cells were considered lower bounds and underestimates. The CMV infection status of donors was not known, potentially confounding age-related changes in expanded clonotypes. Compared with the aged group, the long-lived group had more naive CD4+ T cells, fewer expanded clones and increased TCR diversity, a pattern suggesting age selection. Conclusive comparison of naive and antigen-experienced compartments was prevented by the profiling of bulk unsorted PBMCs.

The CDR3 starts with the cysteine, ends with the phenylalanine, and has 14 residues. Of the read, only the CDR3 DNA is kept; its 42 bases are in frame from base 1. CDR1 and CDR2 are drawn from the germline V gene (reference sequence): SEHNR, FQNEAQ. V is cut by 1 base and J by 5 bases, and the space between the germline ends is 11 bases. The protocol used for the library was 5' RACE. Reads for this sample came from an Illumina HiSeq 2500. The second PCR ran for roughly 6 to 11 cycles and used a J-beta primer mix along with a sample-barcoded 5' primer. Each TCR beta cDNA molecule received a unique molecular identifier from a template-switch 5' adaptor carrying 12 random nucleotides. At least 2.5 million CDR3-containing paired-end reads were obtained from each sample. First-strand cDNA synthesis was performed from all RNA using the Mint cDNA synthesis kit, with priming by a TRBC-specific oligonucleotide. After uracil-DNA glycosylase treatment, a first 18-cycle PCR used universal primers M1SS and BC2_uni_R on all cDNA. The study's own analysis went as follows. For normalization, 1 million high-quality reads were randomly selected from each sample, with every read carrying a distinct molecular identifier. Reads with shared molecular identifiers were discarded instead of being binned into consensus sequences. MiTCR, set to a Q25 quality threshold and the strictest error-elimination algorithm, was used for CDR3 identification, clonotype clustering and error correction. A nonparametric unseen species model with Euler transformation was used to estimate lower-bound total TCR beta diversity. Through fastp at Q25 and MiXCR, TCRdb rebuilt clones from the public reads, retaining in-frame beta chains. Merged by CDR3 protein, the rows form single entries marked with the most common genes and DNA. The V and J calls were determined by TCRdb, not by the authors. The sample table shows about 2 million distinct CDR3 sequences, and about 50% are seen once. The ten top clones hold 2.1% of the sample.

The donors were a few dozen Caucasian individuals from Russia, aged 6 to 90 years, who were systemically healthy. Around 9.7 milliliters of peripheral blood were collected from each donor into EDTA-treated Vacutainer tubes. PBMCs were isolated by Ficoll-Paque density-gradient centrifugation, with at least 6 million obtained per sample. Total RNA was extracted from PBMCs with Trizol reagent, with at least 5 micrograms obtained per sample. The percentages of naive CD45RAhigh/CD27high T cells were determined by flow cytometry on a PBMC aliquot from every donor. As concerns this clonotype: Its specific antigen is unknown. It has no much larger one-base neighbor in the sample; base qualities were not kept.

This TCR came from a woman between 40 and 55 years old in good health. Sequencing input: blood. Rearrangement joined TRBV7-9 to TRBJ2-5; perhaps TRBD1 is the D gene, with 6 bases matching. The CDR3 has the sequence CASSLGQDPETQYF. The nucleotide sequence reads TGTGCCAGCAGCTTAGGACAGGACCCTGAGACCCAGTACTTC.